This T cell receptor (beta chain) was sequenced during a study of T cell responses to AZD1222 COVID-19 vaccine. The CDR3 consists of 16 residues. Trimming cost V 0 bases and J 8 bases, with 16 bases left between them. In germline, CDR1 is LGHNA, CDR2 YNFKEQ. Libraries were prepared by immunoSEQ multiplex PCR; TCRdb keeps only in-frame clonotypes and omits some of them. The sample includes about 130,000 clones, about 93% of them seen just once. The sequence was collected from an adult in good health. The sequencing used peripheral blood, collected on day 0 of AZD1222 vaccination. The chain joins TRBV4-2 to TRBJ1-4; D unresolved. This CDR3 is CASSQDFPRAREKLFF. DNA for the CDR3: TGTGCCAGCAGCCAAGATTTTCCGAGGGCTCGGGAAAAACTGTTTTTT.